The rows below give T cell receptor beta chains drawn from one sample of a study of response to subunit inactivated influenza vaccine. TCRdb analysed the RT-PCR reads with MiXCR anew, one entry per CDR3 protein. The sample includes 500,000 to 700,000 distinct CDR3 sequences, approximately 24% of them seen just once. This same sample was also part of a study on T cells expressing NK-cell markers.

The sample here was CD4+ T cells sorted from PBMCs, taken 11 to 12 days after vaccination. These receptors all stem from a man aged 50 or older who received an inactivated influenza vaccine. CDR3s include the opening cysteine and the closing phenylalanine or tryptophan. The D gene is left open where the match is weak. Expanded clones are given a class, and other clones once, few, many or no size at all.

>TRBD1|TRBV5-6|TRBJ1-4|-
CASSVGQGIGKLFF
TGTGCCAGCAGCGTGGGACAGGGGATCGGAAAACTGTTTTTT
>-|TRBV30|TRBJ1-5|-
CAWTQGGAQPQHF
TGTGCCTGGACCCAGGGAGGGGCTCAGCCCCAGCATTTT
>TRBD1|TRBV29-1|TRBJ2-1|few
CSALFPGQGNEQFF
TGCAGCGCTCTATTTCCGGGACAGGGAAATGAGCAGTTCTTC
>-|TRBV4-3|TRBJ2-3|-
CASSQQPRGMVHSTDTQYF
TGCGCCAGCAGCCAACAACCCCGGGGAATGGTCCATAGCACAGATACGCAGTATTTT
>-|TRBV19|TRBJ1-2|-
CASSLRVTGWEGYTF
TGTGCCAGTAGTCTCCGGGTTACCGGCTGGGAAGGCTACACCTTC
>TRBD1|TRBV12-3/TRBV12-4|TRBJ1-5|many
CASSLTGGGNQPQHF
TGTGCCAGCAGTTTAACAGGGGGCGGCAATCAGCCCCAGCATTTT
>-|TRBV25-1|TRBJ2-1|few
CASSLSGSVRNEQFF
TGTGCCAGCAGCTTAAGTGGTTCTGTTCGCAATGAGCAGTTCTTC
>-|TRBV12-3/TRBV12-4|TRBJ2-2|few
CASSLTIGTGELFF
TGTGCCAGCAGTTTGACTATTGGCACCGGGGAGCTGTTTTTT
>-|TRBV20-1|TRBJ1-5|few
CSAWTRNSNQPQHF
TGCAGTGCGTGGACACGAAATAGCAATCAGCCCCAGCATTTT
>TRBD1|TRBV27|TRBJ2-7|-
CASSLPKTGGYEQYF
TGTGCCAGCAGTTTACCAAAGACAGGGGGGTACGAGCAGTACTTC
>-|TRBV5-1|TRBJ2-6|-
CASSLAAGSGANVLTF
TGCGCCAGCAGCTTGGCGGCGGGCTCTGGGGCCAACGTCCTGACTTTC
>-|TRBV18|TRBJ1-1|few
CASSPPDLSPEAFF
TGTGCCAGCTCACCACCGGATTTGTCGCCTGAAGCTTTCTTT